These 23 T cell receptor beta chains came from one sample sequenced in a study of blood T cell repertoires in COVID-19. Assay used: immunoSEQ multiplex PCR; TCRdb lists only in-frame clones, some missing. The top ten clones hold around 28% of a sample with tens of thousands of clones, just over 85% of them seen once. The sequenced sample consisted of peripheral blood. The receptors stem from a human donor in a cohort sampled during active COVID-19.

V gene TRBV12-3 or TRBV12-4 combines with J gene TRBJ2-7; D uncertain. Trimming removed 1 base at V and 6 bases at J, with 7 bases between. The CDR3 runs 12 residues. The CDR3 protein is CASSLVSLEQYF. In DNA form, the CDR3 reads TGTGCCAGCAGTTTAGTGAGTCTCGAGCAGTACTTC.

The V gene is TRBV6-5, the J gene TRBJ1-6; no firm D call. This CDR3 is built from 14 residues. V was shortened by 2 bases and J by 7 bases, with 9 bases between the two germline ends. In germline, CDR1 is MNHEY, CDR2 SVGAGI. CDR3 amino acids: CASSYQEKNSPLHF. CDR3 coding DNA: TGTGCCAGCAGTTACCAGGAAAAGAATTCACCCCTCCACTTT.

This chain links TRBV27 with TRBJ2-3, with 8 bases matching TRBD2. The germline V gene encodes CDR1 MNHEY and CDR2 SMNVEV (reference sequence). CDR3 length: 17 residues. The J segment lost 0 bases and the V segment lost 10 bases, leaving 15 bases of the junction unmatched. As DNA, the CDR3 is TGTGCCATCAGGAGGGGGACGGGAGGGAGTAGCACAGATACGCAGTATTTT. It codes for CAIRRGTGGSSTDTQYF.

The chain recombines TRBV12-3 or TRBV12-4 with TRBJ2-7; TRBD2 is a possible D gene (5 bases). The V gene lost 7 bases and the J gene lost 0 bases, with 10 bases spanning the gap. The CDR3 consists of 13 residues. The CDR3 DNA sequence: TGTGCCAGCACCCTAAGCGGCTCCTACGAGCAGTACTTC. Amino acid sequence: CASTLSGSYEQYF.

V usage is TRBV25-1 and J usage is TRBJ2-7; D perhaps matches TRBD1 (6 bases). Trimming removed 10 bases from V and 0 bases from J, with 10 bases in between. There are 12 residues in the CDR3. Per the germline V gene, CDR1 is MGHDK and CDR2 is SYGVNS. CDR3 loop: CATSGVSYEQYF. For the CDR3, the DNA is TGTGCCACCTCAGGGGTCTCCTACGAGCAGTACTTC.

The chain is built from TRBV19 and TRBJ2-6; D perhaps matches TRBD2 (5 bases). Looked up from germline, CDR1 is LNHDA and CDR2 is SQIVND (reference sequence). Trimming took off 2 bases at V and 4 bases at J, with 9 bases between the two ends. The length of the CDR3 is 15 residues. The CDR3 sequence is CASSIRTGGANVLTF. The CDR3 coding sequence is TGTGCCAGTAGTATAAGGACGGGGGGGGCCAACGTCCTGACTTTC.

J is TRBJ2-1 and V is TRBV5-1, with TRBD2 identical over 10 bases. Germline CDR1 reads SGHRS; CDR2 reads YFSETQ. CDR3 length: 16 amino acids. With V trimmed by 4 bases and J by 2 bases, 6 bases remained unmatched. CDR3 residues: CASSLTAGGTYNEQFF. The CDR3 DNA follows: TGCGCCAGCAGCCTAACAGCGGGAGGGACCTACAATGAGCAGTTCTTC.

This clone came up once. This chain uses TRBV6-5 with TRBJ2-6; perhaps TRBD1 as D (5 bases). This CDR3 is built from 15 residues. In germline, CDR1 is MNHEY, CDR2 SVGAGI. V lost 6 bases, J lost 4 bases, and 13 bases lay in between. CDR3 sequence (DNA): TGTGCCAGCAGACAGGTATTGGTGGGGGCCAACGTCCTGACTTTC. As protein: CASRQVLVGANVLTF.

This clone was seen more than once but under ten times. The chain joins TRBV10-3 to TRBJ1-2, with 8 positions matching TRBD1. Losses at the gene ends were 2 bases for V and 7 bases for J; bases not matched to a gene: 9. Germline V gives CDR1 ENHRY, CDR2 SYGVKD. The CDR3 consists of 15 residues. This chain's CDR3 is CAISEGDRRLSGYTF. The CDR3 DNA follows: TGTGCCATCAGTGAGGGGGACAGGCGACTATCTGGCTACACCTTC.

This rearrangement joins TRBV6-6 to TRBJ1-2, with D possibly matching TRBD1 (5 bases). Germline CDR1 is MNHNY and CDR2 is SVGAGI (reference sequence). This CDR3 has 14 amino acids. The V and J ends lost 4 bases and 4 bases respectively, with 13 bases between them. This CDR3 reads CASSSVLGGYGYTF. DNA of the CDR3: TGTGCCAGCAGTTCGGTCTTGGGGGGCTATGGCTACACCTTC.

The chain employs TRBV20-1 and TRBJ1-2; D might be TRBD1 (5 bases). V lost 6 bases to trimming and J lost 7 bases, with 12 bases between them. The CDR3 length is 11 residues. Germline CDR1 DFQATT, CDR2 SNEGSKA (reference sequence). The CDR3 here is CSAPGTGGYTF. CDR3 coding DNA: TGCAGTGCACCGGGGACTGGTGGCTACACCTTC.

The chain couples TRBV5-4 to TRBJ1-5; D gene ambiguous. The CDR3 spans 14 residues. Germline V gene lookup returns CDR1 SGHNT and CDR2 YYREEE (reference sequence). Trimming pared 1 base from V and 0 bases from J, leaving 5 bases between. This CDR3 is CASSLRYSNQPQHF. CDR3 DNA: TGTGCCAGCAGCTTGCGCTATAGCAATCAGCCCCAGCATTTT.

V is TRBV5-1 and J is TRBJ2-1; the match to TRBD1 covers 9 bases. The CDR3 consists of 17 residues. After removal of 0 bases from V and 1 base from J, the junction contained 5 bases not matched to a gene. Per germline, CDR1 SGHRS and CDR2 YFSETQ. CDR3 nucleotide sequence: TGCGCCAGCAGCTTGGAGGGGACAGGGCGGTCCTACAATGAGCAGTTCTTC. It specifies CASSLEGTGRSYNEQFF.

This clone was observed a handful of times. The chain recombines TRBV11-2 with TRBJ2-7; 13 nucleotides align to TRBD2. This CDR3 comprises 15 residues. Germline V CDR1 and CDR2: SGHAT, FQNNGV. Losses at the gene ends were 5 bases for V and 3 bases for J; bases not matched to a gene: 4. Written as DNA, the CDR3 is TGTGCCAGCAGCACTGGACTAGCGGGAGACTACGAGCAGTACTTC. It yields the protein CASSTGLAGDYEQYF.

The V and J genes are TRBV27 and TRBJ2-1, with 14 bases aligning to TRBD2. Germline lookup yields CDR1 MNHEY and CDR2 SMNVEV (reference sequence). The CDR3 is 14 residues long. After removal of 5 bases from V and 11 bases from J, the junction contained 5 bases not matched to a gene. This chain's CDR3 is CASSLRTSGGKQFF. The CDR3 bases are TGTGCCAGCAGTCTAAGGACTAGCGGGGGGAAGCAGTTCTTC.

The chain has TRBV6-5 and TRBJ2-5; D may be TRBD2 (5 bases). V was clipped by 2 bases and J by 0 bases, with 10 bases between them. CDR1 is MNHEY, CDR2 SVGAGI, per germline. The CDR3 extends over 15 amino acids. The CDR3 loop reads CASSYVGGYQETQYF. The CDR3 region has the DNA TGTGCCAGCAGTTACGTCGGCGGGTACCAAGAGACCCAGTACTTC.

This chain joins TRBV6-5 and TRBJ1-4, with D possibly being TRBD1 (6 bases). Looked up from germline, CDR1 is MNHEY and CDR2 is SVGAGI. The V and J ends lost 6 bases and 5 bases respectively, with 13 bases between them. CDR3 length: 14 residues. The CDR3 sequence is CASRFQGTNEKLFF. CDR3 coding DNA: TGTGCCAGCAGGTTTCAGGGGACGAATGAAAAACTGTTTTTT.

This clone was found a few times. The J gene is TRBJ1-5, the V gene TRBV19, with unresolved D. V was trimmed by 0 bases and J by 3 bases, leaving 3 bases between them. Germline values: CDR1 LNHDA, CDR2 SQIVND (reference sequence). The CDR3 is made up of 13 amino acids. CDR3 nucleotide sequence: TGTGCCAGTAGTATAGAACACAATCAGCCCCAGCATTTT. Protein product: CASSIEHNQPQHF.

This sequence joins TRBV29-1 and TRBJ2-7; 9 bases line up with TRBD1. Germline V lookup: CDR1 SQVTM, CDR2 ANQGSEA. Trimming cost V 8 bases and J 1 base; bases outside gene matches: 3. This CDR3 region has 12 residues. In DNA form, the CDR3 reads TGCAGCACCGGGACAGGGTCCTACGAGCAGTACTTC. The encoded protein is CSTGTGSYEQYF.

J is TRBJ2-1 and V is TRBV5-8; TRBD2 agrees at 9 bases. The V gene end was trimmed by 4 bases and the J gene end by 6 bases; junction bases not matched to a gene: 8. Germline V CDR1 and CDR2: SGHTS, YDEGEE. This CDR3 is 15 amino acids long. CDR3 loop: CASSTVSGSRNEQFF. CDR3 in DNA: TGTGCCAGCAGCACTGTTAGCGGGAGTCGCAATGAGCAGTTCTTC.

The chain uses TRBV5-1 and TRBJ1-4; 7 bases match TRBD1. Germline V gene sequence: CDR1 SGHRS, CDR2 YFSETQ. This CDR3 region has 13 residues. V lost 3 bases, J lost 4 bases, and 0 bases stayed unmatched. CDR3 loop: CASSSGGNEKLFF. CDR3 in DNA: TGCGCCAGCAGCTCAGGGGGTAATGAAAAACTGTTTTTT.

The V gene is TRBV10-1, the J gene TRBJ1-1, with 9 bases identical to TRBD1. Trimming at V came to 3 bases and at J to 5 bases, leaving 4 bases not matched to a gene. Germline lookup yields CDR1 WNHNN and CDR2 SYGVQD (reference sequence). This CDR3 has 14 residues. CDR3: CASSDTGGPTEAFF. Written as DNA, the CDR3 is TGCGCCAGCAGTGATACAGGGGGCCCTACTGAAGCTTTCTTT.

The CDR3 sequence: CAWSSTGWGSGNTIYF. The CDR3 region has the DNA TGTGCCTGGAGCTCGACAGGGTGGGGCTCTGGAAACACCATATATTTT. The chain combines TRBV30 with TRBJ1-3; 7 bases map to TRBD1. Germline lookup yields CDR1 GTSNPN and CDR2 SVGIG (reference sequence). V lost 3 bases, J lost 0 bases, and 8 bases stayed unmatched. This CDR3 spans 16 amino acids.